Presented here are 13 T cell receptor beta chains from one specimen sequenced in a study of shared clonotypes between healthy human individuals. Some clones are missing from TCRdb's copy, which holds only in-frame ones; the method was immunoSEQ multiplex PCR. The sample contains a few hundred thousand clones, around three quarters of which appear only once. Sample: PBMCs. Receptor source: a woman aged 40 to 50 in good health. Some clones in this sample may be carry-over from other donors' samples.

This clone was seen only a few times. The rearrangement joins TRBV30 to TRBJ2-1, with D possibly being TRBD1 (5 bases). This CDR3 region has 13 residues. CDR1 and CDR2 from the germline V gene are GTSNPN and SVGIG (reference sequence). Trimming took off 3 bases at V and 4 bases at J, with 10 bases between the two ends. The CDR3 bases are TGTGCCTGGAGAGGTCCAGGGTACAATGAGCAGTTCTTC. Translated: CAWRGPGYNEQFF. The full variable domain, its missing parts supplied by reference TRBV30 and TRBJ2-1, is SQTIHQWPATLVQPVGSPLSLECTVEGTSNPNLYWYRQAAGRGLQLLFYSVGIGQISSEVPQNLSASRPQDRQFILSSKKLLLSDSGFYLCAWRGPGYNEQFFGPGTRLTVL.

On this clone: Other DNA sequences in the sample encode the same CDR3. The V and J genes are TRBV19 and TRBJ1-5, with D unresolved. Germline V CDR1 and CDR2: LNHDA, SQIVND (reference sequence). This CDR3 spans 12 amino acids. Deletions cut 5 bases from V and 0 bases from J, with 2 bases between. The DNA of the CDR3 is TGTGCCAGTAGTGGTAGCAATCAGCCCCAGCATTTT. Protein product: CASSGSNQPQHF.

The V and J genes are TRBV14 and TRBJ1-2, with D maybe TRBD1 (5 bases). The CDR3 has 14 amino acids. Germline CDR1 and CDR2: SGHDN and FVKESK. The V end was cut by 0 bases, the J end by 4 bases, with 9 bases between. The CDR3 coding sequence is TGTGCCAGCAGCCAAGATGACAGCGTCTATGGCTACACCTTC. Encoded protein: CASSQDDSVYGYTF.

The chain uses TRBV11-2 and TRBJ2-7, with 7 bases lining up with TRBD1. Germline V gene sequence: CDR1 SGHAT, CDR2 FQNNGV. Unmatched junction bases numbered 9, after V lost 2 bases and J lost 5 bases. This CDR3 spans 15 amino acids. CDR3 sequence: CASSLRGTAVDEQYF. CDR3 bases: TGTGCCAGCAGCTTACGAGGGACAGCGGTGGACGAGCAGTACTTC.

The V and J genes are TRBV27 and TRBJ1-5; 10 bases map to TRBD1. This CDR3 comprises 16 residues. Germline V gene data show CDR1 as MNHEY and CDR2 as SMNVEV (reference sequence). The J segment lost 1 base and the V segment lost 5 bases, leaving 5 bases of the junction unmatched. The CDR3 sequence is CASSRDRGGSNQPQHF. For the CDR3, the DNA is TGTGCCAGCAGTAGGGACAGGGGCGGGAGCAATCAGCCCCAGCATTTT.

This sequence joins TRBV4-1 and TRBJ2-1; 9 nucleotides line up with TRBD2. Germline CDR1 is MGHRA and CDR2 is YSYEKL. Trimming cost V 1 base and J 3 bases; bases outside gene matches: 1. CDR3 length: 15 amino acids. CDR3 residues: CASSQGLADYNEQFF. In DNA, the CDR3 is TGCGCCAGCAGCCAAGGACTAGCGGACTACAATGAGCAGTTCTTC.

This chain uses TRBV7-2 with TRBJ2-1; the D is unclear. This CDR3 region has 14 residues. The germline gives CDR1 SGHTA, CDR2 FQGNSA. The V end lost 5 bases, the J end lost 7 bases, and 15 bases lay between the germline ends. Written as DNA, the CDR3 is TGTGCCAGCAGCCTTGAAATGGGGTGGAATGAGCAGTTCTTC. Its protein is CASSLEMGWNEQFF.

As to this clone: This same CDR3 is encoded by further DNA sequences in the sample. The chain links TRBV18 to TRBJ2-5; D is ambiguous. Per the germline V gene, CDR1 is KGHSH and CDR2 is LQKENI. Trimming took off 3 bases at V and 4 bases at J, with 6 bases between the two ends. CDR3 size: 12 residues. Here the CDR3 DNA reads TGTGCCAGCTCACCGGAAAGAGAGACCCAGTACTTC. Translated, it gives CASSPERETQYF. Full variable domain (rest looked up from reference TRBV18 and TRBJ2-5): NAGVMQNPRHLVRRRGQEARLRCSPMKGHSHVYWYRQLPEEGLKFMVYLQKENIIDESGMPKERFSAEFPKEGPSILRIQQVVRGDSAAYFCASSPERETQYFGPGTRLLVL.

This clone has just a few counts. This may stem from a read error, because a much larger clone lies one nucleotide away. This chain uses TRBV5-4 with TRBJ1-1, with 10 bases that match TRBD1. Germline CDR1 SGHNT, CDR2 YYREEE (reference sequence). CDR3 length: 14 amino acids. V was pared by 5 bases and J by 1 base, with 2 bases of the junction left unmatched. CDR3 bases: TGTGCCAGCAGACGGGACAGGGGGAACACTGAAGCTTTCTTT. Protein: CASRRDRGNTEAFF.

CDR3 region: CASSTPDRGRIGKLFF. The CDR3 DNA reads TGTGCCAGCAGCACACCGGACAGGGGGCGTATAGGAAAACTGTTTTTT. This chain joins TRBV7-9 and TRBJ1-4, with 11 bases aligning to TRBD1. V lost 5 bases and J lost 10; bases outside the gene matches: 12. This CDR3 region has 16 residues. Germline values: CDR1 SEHNR, CDR2 FQNEAQ (reference sequence).

Worth noting for this clone: This likely traces to a read error, being one base from a far larger clone. Within the sample, other DNA sequences also encode this same CDR3. V gene TRBV9 combines with J gene TRBJ2-3, with D unresolved. The ends were cut back, 0 bases at V and 0 bases at J, with 5 bases in the middle. Per the germline V gene, CDR1 is SGDLS and CDR2 is YYNGEE. This CDR3 contains 14 residues. The CDR3 bases are TGTGCCAGCAGCGTAGCGAGTAGCACAGATACGCAGTATTTT. Protein sequence: CASSVASSTDTQYF. The complete variable domain, with remaining parts taken from reference TRBV9 and TRBJ2-3, reads DSGVTQTPKHLITATGQRVTLRCSPRSGDLSVYWYQQSLDQGLQFLIQYYNGEERAKGNILERFSAQQFPDLHSELNLSSLELGDSALYFCASSVASSTDTQYFGPGTRLTVL.

The gene calls are TRBV6-5 and TRBJ2-7; 7 bases agree with TRBD2. CDR3 length equals 14 residues. The germline V gene encodes CDR1 MNHEY and CDR2 SVGAGI. V lost 3 bases and J lost 6; bases outside the gene matches: 8. The CDR3 nucleotides are TGTGCCAGCAGTTATTCGATCAGGGAGGGCGAGCAGTACTTC. It is translated as CASSYSIREGEQYF.

Details on this clone: This sample includes further DNA sequences coding for the same CDR3. This chain joins TRBV7-3 and TRBJ2-1; 11 bases map to TRBD2. J lost 7 bases, V lost 5 bases, and 4 bases had no gene match. CDR3 length: 14 amino acids. CDR1 is SGHTA, CDR2 FQGTGA, per germline. The CDR3 reads CASSLSGRGNEQFF. The CDR3 DNA reads TGTGCCAGCAGCCTTAGCGGGAGGGGAAATGAGCAGTTCTTC. The full variable domain, its missing parts supplied by reference TRBV7-3 and TRBJ2-1, is GAGVSQTPSNKVTEKGKYVELRCDPISGHTALYWYRQSLGQGPEFLIYFQGTGAADDSGLPNDRFFAVRPEGSVSTLKIQRTERGDSAVYLCASSLSGRGNEQFFGPGTRLTVL.